These 12 T cell receptor beta chains came from one sample sequenced in a study of T cell clones after liver transplantation. Method: immunoSEQ multiplex PCR; TCRdb's copy keeps in-frame clones and lacks some. Of tens of thousands of clones listed, less than 85% were seen once; the top ten hold approximately 3%. Sequencing used CD4+ T cells from blood, obtained at the roughly 16-month timepoint. All receptors derive from a human patient who received a liver transplant. The T cells may partly be graft donor cells.

This clone was observed many times. This rearrangement joins TRBV30 to TRBJ1-2; no clear D. This CDR3 has 14 residues. Per germline, CDR1 GTSNPN and CDR2 SVGIG (reference sequence). Trimming removed 0 bases from V and 2 bases from J, with 10 bases in between. The CDR3 protein is CAWSVGVRNYGYTF. In DNA form, the CDR3 reads TGTGCCTGGAGTGTCGGGGTCCGGAACTATGGCTACACCTTC.

This clone was observed many times. The rearrangement joins TRBV25-1 to TRBJ1-3; no reliable D call. V was trimmed by 6 bases and J by 0 bases, leaving 9 bases between them. In germline, CDR1 is MGHDK, CDR2 SYGVNS. The CDR3 totals 14 residues. The DNA for the CDR3 is TGTGCCAGCAGCGAGGATCACTCTGGAAACACCATATATTTT. Its translation: CASSEDHSGNTIYF.

This chain uses TRBV27 with TRBJ2-7; D unresolved. CDR3 length equals 14 residues. Germline V gene data show CDR1 as MNHEY and CDR2 as SMNVEV (reference sequence). Trimming took off 5 bases at V and 2 bases at J, with 13 bases between the two ends. The CDR3, as DNA: TGTGCCAGCAGTCCCATTGGGCAAGCCTACGAGCAGTACTTC. Translated: CASSPIGQAYEQYF.

This clone has only a few counts. This chain connects TRBV27 to TRBJ1-2; D uncertain. V was trimmed by 7 bases and J by 6 bases, leaving 12 bases between them. This CDR3 is built from 12 residues. Germline V gene sequence: CDR1 MNHEY, CDR2 SMNVEV (reference sequence). The CDR3 spells CASMSGLDGYTF. CDR3 nucleotides: TGTGCCAGCATGAGCGGGTTGGATGGCTACACCTTC.

To note about this clone: Within the sample, other DNA sequences also encode this same CDR3. This sequence joins TRBV27 and TRBJ1-2; D might be TRBD1 (5 bases). There are 13 residues in the CDR3. Germline CDR1 and CDR2: MNHEY and SMNVEV (reference sequence). V lost 5 bases, J lost 5 bases, and 12 bases lay in between. The chain's CDR3 is CASSRGRIYGYTF. The CDR3 coding sequence is TGTGCCAGCAGTAGGGGTCGGATATATGGCTACACCTTC.

This chain connects TRBV6-5 to TRBJ2-1; 7 bases are shared with TRBD2. The J segment lost 7 bases and the V segment lost 4 bases, leaving 10 bases of the junction unmatched. The CDR3 has 15 residues. Germline V CDR1 and CDR2: MNHEY, SVGAGI. The CDR3 here is CASSLRRELWNEQFF. The CDR3 bases are TGTGCCAGCAGTTTAAGGCGGGAGCTATGGAATGAGCAGTTCTTC.

This clone has only a few counts. The genes are TRBV1 and TRBJ2-1; TRBD2, the D gene given by the table, was not confirmed from the DNA. TRBV1 is listed as a pseudogene. This CDR3 comprises 16 residues. Written as DNA, the CDR3 is TGCACCAGCAGCCAAGATGGGACGGGAGAAGCCAATGAGCAGTTCTTC. As protein: CTSSQDGTGEANEQFF.

The table lists this clone with a few counts. J is TRBJ2-3 and V is TRBV6-4; tentatively, D is TRBD2 (5 bases). V dropped 6 bases and J dropped 2 bases, with 9 bases sitting between them. The CDR3 has 13 amino acids. Germline values: CDR1 MRHNA, CDR2 SNTAGT. DNA of the CDR3: TGTGCCAGCAGCTGGGAGACCACAGATACGCAGTATTTT. This sequence encodes CASSWETTDTQYF.

This clone was detected only a few times. In DNA, the CDR3 is TGTGCCAGCACTAAAGGGGAATACACCGGGGAGCTGTTTTTT. This codes for CASTKGEYTGELFF. J is TRBJ2-2 and V is TRBV7-6, with D perhaps TRBD1 (5 bases). The germline V and J ends were trimmed by 7 bases and 3 bases, with 12 bases remaining between them. Germline CDR1 and CDR2: SGHVS and FNYEAQ. The CDR3 is 14 amino acids.

The chain links TRBV19 to TRBJ1-3; D not resolved. The CDR3 has 18 residues. Germline CDR1 and CDR2: LNHDA and SQIVND (reference sequence). V was trimmed by 0 bases and J by 0 bases, leaving 15 bases between them. CDR3 in DNA: TGTGCCAGTAGTATAGATCGACCGACCGTGAACTCTGGAAACACCATATATTTT. Its protein is CASSIDRPTVNSGNTIYF.

CDR3 nucleotide sequence: TGTGCCTGGAGAGCCGGGACAGGGCTTGAGCAGTACTTC. Its protein product is CAWRAGTGLEQYF. This chain uses TRBV30 with TRBJ2-7, with TRBD1 matching over 9 bases. The J segment lost 7 bases and the V segment lost 3 bases, leaving 7 bases of the junction unmatched. CDR1 is GTSNPN, CDR2 SVGIG, per germline (reference sequence). There are 13 residues in the CDR3.

The chain couples TRBV7-2 to TRBJ2-5, with 8 bases that match TRBD2. The CDR3 runs 16 residues. Trimming took 3 bases from V and 5 from J; bases not matched to a gene: 11. Germline V gives CDR1 SGHTA, CDR2 FQGNSA. The CDR3 sequence: CASSFYSAGVEETQYF. CDR3 nucleotide sequence: TGTGCCAGCAGCTTCTATTCAGCGGGGGTGGAGGAGACCCAGTACTTC.